The 25 T cell receptor beta chains presented below share a single source sample, sequenced in a study. MiXCR, applied by TCRdb to the 5' RACE reads, yields one record per CDR3 protein. The repertoire holds 55,000 to 80,000 distinct CDR3 sequences, with about 22% as singletons. The sample was memory CD4+ T cells sorted from a lymph node. Subset denoted: memory CD4+ T cells, CD4+CD45RO+CD25-. The receptors were sampled from a female donor with breast cancer.

The J gene is TRBJ2-1, the V gene TRBV7-6; D may be TRBD1 (5 bases). The germline CDR1 and CDR2 sequences are SGHVS and FNYEAQ. The length of the CDR3 is 16 residues. Between the trimmed V and J ends, which lost 3 bases and 9 bases, there was a span of 21 bases. CDR3 nucleotides: TGTGCCAGCAGCTTGGGTCAGGGCGGTCTGGGTAGTGAGCAGTTCTTC. Translated: CASSLGQGGLGSEQFF.

The chain employs TRBV6-1 and TRBJ2-7, with a possible D match to TRBD2 (6 bases). Trimming cost V 7 bases and J 3 bases, with 13 bases left between them. The germline V gene encodes CDR1 MNHNS and CDR2 SASEGT. This CDR3 spans 13 amino acids. CDR3 region: CASNASSVYEQYF. The CDR3 bases are TGTGCCAGCAATGCCTCTAGCGTCTACGAGCAGTACTTC.

This clonotype was recorded a few times. The V gene is TRBV7-9, the J gene TRBJ2-7, with D possibly TRBD2 on 6 matching bases. V was trimmed by 0 bases and J by 0 bases, leaving 12 bases between them. Germline V lookup: CDR1 SEHNR, CDR2 FQNEAQ (reference sequence). The CDR3 sequence is 16 residues long. The CDR3 nucleotides are TGTGCCAGCAGCTTAGCGCTTTGGCGGGGCTCCTACGAGCAGTACTTC. It encodes CASSLALWRGSYEQYF.

This clonotype was counted at least ten times. V gene TRBV6-6 combines with J gene TRBJ1-2; TRBD1 matches at 7 bases. The CDR3 contains 15 residues. The V gene's germline CDR1 is MNHNY and CDR2 SVGAGI (reference sequence). Trimming cost V 4 bases and J 1 base; bases outside gene matches: 6. The CDR3 region has the DNA TGTGCCAGCAGTTCCGGGACAGAATTTAACTATGGCTACACCTTC. Encoded protein: CASSSGTEFNYGYTF.

This clonotype was recorded at least ten times. The rearrangement links TRBV5-1 to TRBJ2-5, with a tentative D call TRBD2 (5 bases). Trimming took off 5 bases at V and 1 base at J, with 9 bases between the two ends. CDR3 length equals 13 residues. The germline gives CDR1 SGHRS, CDR2 YFSETQ. The CDR3: CASREEPQETQYF. The DNA of the CDR3 is TGCGCCAGCAGGGAGGAACCCCAAGAGACCCAGTACTTC. The variable domain in full, with the rest retrieved from reference TRBV5-1 and TRBJ2-5, is KAGVTQTPRYLIKTRGQQVTLSCSPISGHRSVSWYQQTPGQGLQFLFEYFSETQRNKGNFPGRFSGRQFSNSRSEMNVSTLELGDSALYLCASREEPQETQYFGPGTRLLVL.

This clonotype was observed a handful of times. V is TRBV2 and J is TRBJ1-6; possible D gene TRBD1, 5 bases. V was clipped by 2 bases and J by 6 bases, with 11 bases between them. CDR1 SNHLY and CDR2 FYNNEI come from the germline V gene. This CDR3 is built from 15 residues. CDR3 sequence: CASSERAGTNSPLHF. The CDR3 DNA reads TGTGCCAGCAGTGAACGGGCAGGGACTAATTCACCCCTCCACTTT.

Comment on this clonotype: One end of the junction is discordant with germline, which a read error may explain. V and J are TRBV5-1 and TRBJ2-3; D gene ambiguous. This CDR3 is built from 15 residues. The V gene's germline CDR1 is SGHRS and CDR2 YFSETQ. This CDR3 is CASSLRSESTDTRHF. In nucleotides, the CDR3 is TGCGCCAGCAGCTTGCGGTCGGAGAGCACAGATACGCGGCATTTT.

The table lists this clonotype with many counts. The chain joins TRBV5-1 to TRBJ2-4; 7 nucleotides line up with TRBD1. The CDR3 has 15 amino acids. Germline values: CDR1 SGHRS, CDR2 YFSETQ. V was clipped by 4 bases and J by 1 base; unmatched bases: 5. CDR3 protein: CASSLQGWAKNIQYF. The CDR3 nucleotides read TGCGCCAGCAGCCTACAGGGGTGGGCCAAAAACATTCAGTACTTC. Using reference TRBV5-1 and TRBJ2-4 for the parts outside the CDR3, the full variable domain is KAGVTQTPRYLIKTRGQQVTLSCSPISGHRSVSWYQQTPGQGLQFLFEYFSETQRNKGNFPGRFSGRQFSNSRSEMNVSTLELGDSALYLCASSLQGWAKNIQYFGAGTRLSVL.

This chain joins TRBV20-1 and TRBJ1-5; D gene uncertain. This CDR3 comprises 14 residues. Germline CDR1 reads DFQATT; CDR2 reads SNEGSKA (reference sequence). V lost 3 bases and J lost 4, with 13 bases in between. The CDR3 here is CSASSGPINQPQHF. In DNA, the CDR3 is TGCAGTGCTAGTAGTGGCCCTATTAATCAGCCCCAGCATTTT.

In the case of this clonotype: A read error may account for a junction end that differs from germline. The chain links TRBV5-1 to TRBJ2-2; D is possibly TRBD2 (5 bases). CDR3 length: 15 amino acids. CDR1 is SGHRS, CDR2 YFSETQ, per germline. CDR3 sequence: CASRRQTSNTGELFF. The CDR3 nucleotides are TGCGCCAGCCGGAGGCAGACTTCGAACACCGGGGAGTTGTTTTTT.

This clonotype was counted only a few times. The chain carries TRBV28 and TRBJ1-2, with D possibly being TRBD1 (5 bases). Germline CDR1 reads MDHEN; CDR2 reads SYDVKM. V was clipped by 7 bases and J by 3 bases, with 18 bases between them. This CDR3 region has 15 residues. The CDR3 DNA is TGTGCCAGCAACATGGGGAGTGGGGGTGACTATGGCTACACCTTC. Protein sequence: CASNMGSGGDYGYTF.

V usage is TRBV5-1 and J usage is TRBJ2-2, with TRBD1 matching 8 bases. Germline CDR1 and CDR2: SGHRS and YFSETQ. This CDR3 region has 15 residues. The trim removed 4 bases at V and 6 bases at J, leaving 8 bases unmatched. The CDR3 protein is CASSPMTGAAGELFF. The CDR3, as DNA: TGCGCCAGCAGCCCGATGACAGGGGCGGCCGGGGAGCTGTTTTTT.

This clonotype was observed a handful of times. This sequence joins TRBV7-6 and TRBJ2-3; D is possibly TRBD1 (5 bases). The V gene's germline CDR1 is SGHVS and CDR2 FNYEAQ. The CDR3 consists of 12 residues. V dropped 6 bases and J dropped 7 bases, with 11 bases sitting between them. The CDR3 protein is CASRDRGNTQYF. The DNA of the CDR3 is TGTGCCAGCAGGGATAGGGGTAATACGCAGTATTTT.

V and J are TRBV6-2 or TRBV6-3 and TRBJ2-7, with 8 bases matching TRBD2. With 5 bases clipped from V and 0 bases from J, the junction kept 0 bases outside the gene matches. This CDR3 has 13 amino acids. Germline CDR1 reads MNHEY; CDR2 reads SVGEGT. The CDR3: CASSRGGSYEQYF. CDR3 nucleotides: TGTGCCAGCAGTCGGGGGGGCTCCTACGAGCAGTACTTC.

The rearrangement joins TRBV7-2 to TRBJ2-2, with a possible D match to TRBD1 (5 bases). CDR1 is SGHTA and CDR2 is FQGNSA in the germline V gene. Trimming removed 2 bases from V and 8 bases from J, with 12 bases in between. The CDR3 covers 14 residues. The CDR3, as DNA: TGTGCCAGCAGCTTAAGTAGGACAAGTGGGGAGCTGTTTTTT. Translating it yields CASSLSRTSGELFF.

This clonotype was picked up a small number of times. The chain recombines TRBV7-9 with TRBJ1-2; D gene ambiguous. The CDR3 sequence is 14 residues long. V was clipped by 5 bases and J by 0 bases, with 10 bases between them. The germline CDR1 and CDR2 sequences are SEHNR and FQNEAQ (reference sequence). CDR3 amino acids: CASSPDGANYGYTF. The CDR3 DNA reads TGTGCCAGCAGCCCGGACGGAGCTAACTATGGCTACACCTTC.

The chain recombines TRBV28 with TRBJ1-4; D is unclear. The CDR3 is 17 amino acids. The ends were cut back, 3 bases at V and 8 bases at J, with 22 bases in the middle. Germline values: CDR1 MDHEN, CDR2 SYDVKM. CDR3 residues: CASSLRQGQEGGEKLFF. CDR3 DNA sequence: TGTGCCAGCAGTTTGCGGCAAGGGCAAGAGGGAGGAGAAAAACTGTTTTTT.

This clonotype was recorded many times. The V and J genes are TRBV6-2 or TRBV6-3 and TRBJ2-7; 11 bases align to TRBD2. CDR1 is MNHEY, CDR2 SVGEGT, per germline. The CDR3 runs 15 residues. V trimming: 6 bases; J trimming: 4 bases; junction bases outside the gene matches: 8. CDR3 in amino acids: CASSTTSGSVYEQYF. For the CDR3, the DNA is TGTGCCAGCAGCACCACTAGCGGGAGTGTATACGAGCAGTACTTC.

The chain links TRBV28 to TRBJ2-1, with 9 positions matching TRBD2. This CDR3 comprises 14 residues. Germline V gene sequence: CDR1 MDHEN, CDR2 SYDVKM. V gave up 2 bases and J gave up 7 bases; unmatched junction bases: 3. In nucleotides, the CDR3 is TGTGCCAGCAGTTTAGCGGGAGGGGGTAATGAGCAGTTCTTC. Translation gives CASSLAGGGNEQFF. The full variable domain, rest sourced from reference TRBV28 and TRBJ2-1, is DVKVTQSSRYLVKRTGEKVFLECVQDMDHENMFWYRQDPGLGLRLIYFSYDVKMKEKGDIPEGYSVSREKKERFSLILESASTNQTSMYLCASSLAGGGNEQFFGPGTRLTVL.

This clonotype occurred a few times. It is unclear where the CDR3 begins or ends on the DNA, so no DNA is shown, and the CDR3 is as TCRdb lists it. V is TRBV6-6 and J is TRBJ2-3. The CDR3 has 11 residues if both end residues are counted. Germline V gene sequence: CDR1 MNHNY, CDR2 SVGAGI (reference sequence). The chain's CDR3 is CASSTSDTQYF.

In its sample, this clonotype was seen a few times. Compared with germline, one end of the junction differs, possibly owing to a read error. This rearrangement joins TRBV28 to TRBJ2-1; D is ambiguous. The CDR3 is 13 residues long. Germline loops: CDR1 MDHEN, CDR2 SYDVKM. Here the CDR3 reads CASSQNVRGLGSF. The CDR3 DNA reads as TGTGCCAGCAGCCAGAATGTTCGTGGGCTAGGGTCCTTC.

On this clonotype: This sequence may be a read error, since a much larger clone differs from it by one base. The chain uses TRBV7-3 and TRBJ2-3, with D maybe TRBD2 (7 bases). Germline CDR1 reads SGHTA; CDR2 reads FQGTGA. The CDR3 sequence is 15 residues long. The CDR3 loop is CAGSSGGPSTDTQYF. Written as DNA, the CDR3 is TGTGCCGGCAGCTCGGGGGGCCCCAGCACAGATACGCAGTATTTT.

This clonotype was seen ten or more times. V and J are TRBV20-1 and TRBJ1-2; possibly TRBD1 for D (6 bases). CDR3 size: 13 residues. The ends were cut back, 3 bases at V and 8 bases at J, with 16 bases in the middle. CDR1 DFQATT and CDR2 SNEGSKA come from the germline V gene (reference sequence). The CDR3 region has the DNA TGCAGTGCTAGTGGACAGCCTGGGGGCGGCTACACCTTC. Its protein product is CSASGQPGGGYTF.

This clonotype was found a few times. CDR3 loop: CASSLPPGQGNEKLFF. DNA for the CDR3: TGTGCCAGCAGTTTACCCCCAGGGCAGGGTAATGAAAAACTGTTTTTT. The chain is built from TRBV28 and TRBJ1-4, with a tentative D call TRBD1 (5 bases). This CDR3 region has 16 residues. Germline CDR1 MDHEN, CDR2 SYDVKM. V was shortened by 2 bases and J by 4 bases, with 14 bases between the two germline ends.

The chain combines TRBV7-9 with TRBJ2-4; D unclear. Germline CDR1 reads SEHNR; CDR2 reads FQNEAQ (reference sequence). The CDR3 loop spans 13 amino acids. Deletions cut 7 bases from V and 3 bases from J, with 10 bases between. Written as DNA, the CDR3 is TGTGCCAGCACCTTGCTGAGCAAAAACATTCAGTACTTC. Its protein is CASTLLSKNIQYF.